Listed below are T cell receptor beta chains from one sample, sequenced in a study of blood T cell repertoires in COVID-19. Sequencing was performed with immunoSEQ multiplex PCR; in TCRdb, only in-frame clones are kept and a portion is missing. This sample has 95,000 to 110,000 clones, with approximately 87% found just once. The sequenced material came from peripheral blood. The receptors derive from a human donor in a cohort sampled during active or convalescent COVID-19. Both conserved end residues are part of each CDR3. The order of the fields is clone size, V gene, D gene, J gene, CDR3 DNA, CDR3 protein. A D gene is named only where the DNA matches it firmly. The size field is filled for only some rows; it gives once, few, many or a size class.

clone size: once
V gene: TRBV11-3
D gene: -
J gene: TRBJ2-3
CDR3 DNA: TGTGCCAGCAGCCCCGGTGTAGATACGCAGTATTTT
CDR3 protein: CASSPGVDTQYF

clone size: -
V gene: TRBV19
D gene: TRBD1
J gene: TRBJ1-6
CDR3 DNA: TGTGCCAGTAGTGCCCGGACAGGACGGGGGACACCCCTCCACTTT
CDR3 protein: CASSARTGRGTPLHF

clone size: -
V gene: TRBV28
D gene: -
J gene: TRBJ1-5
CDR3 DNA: TGTGCCAGCAGCCCGCTTGGAGGGAGTGGCAATCAGCCCCAGCATTTT
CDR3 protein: CASSPLGGSGNQPQHF

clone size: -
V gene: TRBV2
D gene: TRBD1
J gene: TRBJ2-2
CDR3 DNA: TGTGCCACACAGGACCCACGGACAGGGCCCGGGGAGCTGTTTTTT
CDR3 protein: CATQDPRTGPGELFF

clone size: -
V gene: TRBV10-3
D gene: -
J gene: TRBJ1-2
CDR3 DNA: TGTGCCGCCAGAACAGGCGGGGGTGACTATGGCTACACCTTC
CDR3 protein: CAARTGGGDYGYTF

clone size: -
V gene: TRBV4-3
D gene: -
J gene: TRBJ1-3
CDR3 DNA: TGCGCAATCAGCCCCCGGTGGGGGGGACGTCCTGGAAACACCATATATTTT
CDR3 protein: CAISPRWGGRPGNTIYF

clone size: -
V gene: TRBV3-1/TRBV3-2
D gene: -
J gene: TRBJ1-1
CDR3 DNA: TGTGCATCGGGCGCGCAGGACAGACCGAACACTGAAGCTTTCTTT
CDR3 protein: CASGAQDRPNTEAFF

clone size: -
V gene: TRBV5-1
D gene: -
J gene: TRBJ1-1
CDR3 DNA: TGCGCCAGCAGCAACACACCGAACACTGAAGCTTTCTTT
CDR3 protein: CASSNTPNTEAFF

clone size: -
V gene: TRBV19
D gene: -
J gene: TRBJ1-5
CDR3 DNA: TGTGCCAGTAGTATTCAACATAATTTGAATAGCAATCAGCCCCAGCATTTT
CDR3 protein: CASSIQHNLNSNQPQHF

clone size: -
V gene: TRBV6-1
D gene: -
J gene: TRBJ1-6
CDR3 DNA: TGTGCCAGCAGTGAAAATTCCGGCTCCTATAATTCACCCCTCCACTTT
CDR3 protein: CASSENSGSYNSPLHF

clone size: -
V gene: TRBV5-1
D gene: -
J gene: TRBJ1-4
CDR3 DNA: TGCGCCAGCAGCTTTTGGGCAGGGGATGAAAAACTGTTTTTT
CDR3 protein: CASSFWAGDEKLFF

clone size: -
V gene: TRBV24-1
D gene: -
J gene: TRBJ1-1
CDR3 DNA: TGTGCCACCAGTGATTCCCAACACGGGGACACTGAAGCTTTCTTT
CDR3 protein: CATSDSQHGDTEAFF

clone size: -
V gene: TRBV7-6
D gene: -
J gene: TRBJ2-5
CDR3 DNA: TGTGCCAGCAGCACGCAGACACGGGGTGGGACCCAGTACTTC
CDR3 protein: CASSTQTRGGTQYF

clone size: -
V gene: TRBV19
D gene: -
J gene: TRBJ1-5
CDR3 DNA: TGTGCCAGTAGTTTCGGGGAGGTTCAGCCCCAGCATTTT
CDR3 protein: CASSFGEVQPQHF

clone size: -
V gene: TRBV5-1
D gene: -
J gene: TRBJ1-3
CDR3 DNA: TGCGCCAGCAGCCAAACGAGGGGGATGAGCTCTGGAAACACCATATATTTT
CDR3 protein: CASSQTRGMSSGNTIYF

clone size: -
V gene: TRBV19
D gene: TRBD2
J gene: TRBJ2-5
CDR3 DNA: TGTGCCAGTTCCACGGGACTAGACTCCTGGGAGACCCAGTACTTC
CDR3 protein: CASSTGLDSWETQYF

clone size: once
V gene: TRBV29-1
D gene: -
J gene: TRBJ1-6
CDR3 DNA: TGCAGCGTTGTCCTAGGATCCTATAATTCACCCCTCCACTTT
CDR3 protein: CSVVLGSYNSPLHF

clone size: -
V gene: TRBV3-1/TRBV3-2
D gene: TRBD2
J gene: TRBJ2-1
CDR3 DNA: TGTGCCAGCAGCAAGACAAGGTCTGGGGCGGGGGGCTTGTTCTTC
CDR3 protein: CASSKTRSGAGGLFF

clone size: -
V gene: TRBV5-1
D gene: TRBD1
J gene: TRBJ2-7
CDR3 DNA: TGCGCCAGCAGCAAGGACAGGGGCTACCACGAGCAGTACTTC
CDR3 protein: CASSKDRGYHEQYF

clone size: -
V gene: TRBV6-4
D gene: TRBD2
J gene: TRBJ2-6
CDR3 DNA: TGTGCCAGCAGTCCGGGACTAGCGGGGGAAGGGGCCAACGTCCTGACTTTC
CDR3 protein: CASSPGLAGEGANVLTF

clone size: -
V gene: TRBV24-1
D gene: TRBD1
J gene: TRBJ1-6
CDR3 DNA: TGTGCCACCAGTGATTTTAATTTTGTGGACAGGGATCATTCACCCCTCCACTTT
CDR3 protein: CATSDFNFVDRDHSPLHF

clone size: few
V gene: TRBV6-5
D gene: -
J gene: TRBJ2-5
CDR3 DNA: TGCTGTGGGGGGGGCGGAGAGACCCAGTACTTC
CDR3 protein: CCGGGGETQYF

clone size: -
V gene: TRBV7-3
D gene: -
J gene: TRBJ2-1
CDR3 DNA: TGTGCCAGCAGCTTAACGTTTCAGGGCGAAACTAGCCGACAGTTCTTC
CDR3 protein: CASSLTFQGETSRQFF

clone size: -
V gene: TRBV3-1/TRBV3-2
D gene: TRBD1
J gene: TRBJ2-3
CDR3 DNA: TGTGCCAGCAGCCCGGACAGGGGGGCGCCAGATACGCAGTATTTT
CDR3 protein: CASSPDRGAPDTQYF

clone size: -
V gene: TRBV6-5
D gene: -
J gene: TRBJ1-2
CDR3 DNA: TGTGCCAGCAACGGACATCCCTATGGCTACACCTTC
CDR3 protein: CASNGHPYGYTF

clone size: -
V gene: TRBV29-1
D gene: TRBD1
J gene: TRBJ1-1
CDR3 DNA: TGCAGCGTTGTTACAGGGGGAGTGAACACTGAAGCTTTCTTT
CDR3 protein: CSVVTGGVNTEAFF

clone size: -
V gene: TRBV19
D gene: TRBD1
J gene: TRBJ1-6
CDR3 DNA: TGTGCCAGTAGACCAGACAGGGATAGTTCACCCCTCCACTTT
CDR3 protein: CASRPDRDSSPLHF

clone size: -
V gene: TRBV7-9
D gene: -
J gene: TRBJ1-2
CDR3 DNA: TGTGCCAGCCCCGGGGGGGGACCCGACCCAAAGATCTATGGCTACACCTTC
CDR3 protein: CASPGGGPDPKIYGYTF

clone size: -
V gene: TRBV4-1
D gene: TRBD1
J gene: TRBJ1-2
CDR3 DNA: TGCGCCAGCAGCCAAAGGCAAGGAGGGACAGGGGGTGTCTATGGCTACACCTTC
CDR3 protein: CASSQRQGGTGGVYGYTF

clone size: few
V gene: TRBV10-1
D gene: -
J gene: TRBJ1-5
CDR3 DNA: TGCGCCAGCAGGCTCCCGTGTCGGGCAGGACAACGGTATCAGCCCCAGCATTTT
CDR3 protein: CASRLPCRAGQRYQPQHF

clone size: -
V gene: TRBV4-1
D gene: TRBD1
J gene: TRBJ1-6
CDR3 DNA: TGCGCCAGCAGCCAGGGGGGGGACAGGGGGCATTCACCCCTCCACTTT
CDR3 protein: CASSQGGDRGHSPLHF

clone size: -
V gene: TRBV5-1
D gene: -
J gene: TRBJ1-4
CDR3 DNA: TGCGCCAGCAGCTTTGGACAGCCAACTAATGAAAAACTGTTTTTT
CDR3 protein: CASSFGQPTNEKLFF

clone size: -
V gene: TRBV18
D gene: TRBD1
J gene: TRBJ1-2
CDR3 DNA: TGTGCCAGCTCACCAGGGACAGGGGGCGCGAAGAGCGGCTACACCTTC
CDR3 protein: CASSPGTGGAKSGYTF

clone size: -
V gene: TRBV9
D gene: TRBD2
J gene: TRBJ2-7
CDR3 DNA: TGTGCCAGCAGCGTAGGGCTAGCGGGGGCTGAGGTCGAGCAGTACTTC
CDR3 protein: CASSVGLAGAEVEQYF

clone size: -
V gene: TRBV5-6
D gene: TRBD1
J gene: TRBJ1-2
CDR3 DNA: TGTGCCAGCAGCTTGAAACAGGGGTATCATGGCTACACCTTC
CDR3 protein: CASSLKQGYHGYTF

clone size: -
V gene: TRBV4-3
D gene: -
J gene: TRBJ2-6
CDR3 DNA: TGCGCCAGCAGCCAAGTAGCTGGGGCCAACGTCCTGACTTTC
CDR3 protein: CASSQVAGANVLTF

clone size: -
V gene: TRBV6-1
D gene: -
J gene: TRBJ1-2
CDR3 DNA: TGTGCCAGCAGTGAACTCAGCTATGGCTACACCTTC
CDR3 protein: CASSELSYGYTF

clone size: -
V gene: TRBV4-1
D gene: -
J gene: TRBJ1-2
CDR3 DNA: TGCGCCAGCAGCCAATCAACATTTTCCGGGACAATCCACTATGGCTACACCTTC
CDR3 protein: CASSQSTFSGTIHYGYTF

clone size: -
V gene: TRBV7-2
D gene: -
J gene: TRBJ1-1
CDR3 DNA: TGTGCCAGCCTACCCGTCGCGGGGTCTGAAGCTTTCTTT
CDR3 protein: CASLPVAGSEAFF

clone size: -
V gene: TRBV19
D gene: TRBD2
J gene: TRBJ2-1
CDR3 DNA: TGTGCCAGTAGTATTGGCGGGGGTTTTTCCTACAATGAGCAGTTCTTC
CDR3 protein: CASSIGGGFSYNEQFF

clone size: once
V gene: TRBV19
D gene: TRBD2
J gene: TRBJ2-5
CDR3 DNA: TGTGCCAGTACCCGGTGGGGCGCGGGGGTTGAGACCCAGTACTTC
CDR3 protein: CASTRWGAGVETQYF